The TCR beta chain under discussion was sequenced for a study of long-term antiretroviral therapy in people with HIV. Study results and limitations: Viral resistance, ART adherence and therapy changes all lacked available data.

On this clone itself: The target antigen is unknown.

The CDR3 loop spans 13 amino acids. With 0 bases removed from V and 6 bases from J, the gap between germline ends came to 6 bases. In germline, CDR1 is SGHDN, CDR2 FVKESK. A minimum of one pre-ART and two post-ART PBMC samples existed for each donor. Samples held 1-10 million cryopreserved PBMC before DNA extraction. Survey-level resolution applied to immunoSEQ assay v3.0. The data were produced by immunoSEQ multiplex PCR, yet TCRdb's version contains in-frame clones alone and is incomplete. The sample lists approximately 21,000 clones, more than 75% occurring once. The chain uses TRBV14 and TRBJ1-5; D unclear. The specimen was unsorted PBMCs, collected 5.9 years after starting antiretroviral therapy. The sequence was collected from a man aged 25 to 40 with HIV. The CDR3 here is CASSQERGQPQHF. CDR3 DNA sequence: TGTGCCAGCAGCCAAGAGAGAGGTCAGCCCCAGCATTTT.